Below, 32 T cell receptor beta chains from the same sample are listed, as sequenced in a study of CD8 T cells in ankylosing spondylitis. Broader study findings: A motif of fewer than ten highly homologous TCR beta variants was seen as apparently characteristic of ankylosing spondylitis blood.

Their specific antigens are unknown. In TCRdb, the 5' RACE reads were re-called with MiXCR into one record per CDR3 protein. The data hold more than 400,000 distinct CDR3 sequences, with under 5.5% observed a single time. The sample comprised blood, either unsorted or a sorted T cell fraction (not recorded which). Every receptor here comes from a male donor with ankylosing spondylitis.

This clonotype was seen at least ten times. The gene calls are TRBV27 and TRBJ2-1; a possible D gene is TRBD1 (6 bases). V lost 6 bases and J 1 base, leaving 7 bases between the germline ends. Germline V gene sequence: CDR1 MNHEY, CDR2 SMNVEV (reference sequence). This CDR3 comprises 13 residues. The CDR3 nucleotides read TGTGCCAGCAGAACAGGGTCCTACAATGAGCAGTTCTTC. Protein product: CASRTGSYNEQFF.

This clonotype was seen many times. CDR3 residues: CASRLRGYTGELFF. CDR3 nucleotides: TGTGCCAGCAGACTCCGGGGCTACACCGGGGAGCTGTTTTTT. The V call is TRBV12-3 or TRBV12-4, the J call TRBJ2-2; D assignment may be TRBD1 or TRBD2 (5 bases each). V lost 6 bases and J 3 bases, leaving 11 bases between the germline ends. The length of the CDR3 is 14 residues.

This clonotype was detected a few times. The chain employs TRBV7-8 and TRBJ1-5, with D unclear. Germline V CDR1 and CDR2: SGHVS, FQNEAQ. The V gene lost 0 bases and the J gene lost 1 base, with 4 bases spanning the gap. The CDR3 runs 14 residues. The CDR3 region is CASSLALSNQPQHF. CDR3 nucleotide sequence: TGTGCCAGCAGCTTAGCTCTAAGCAATCAGCCCCAGCATTTT.

This clonotype was counted ten times or more. The rearrangement uses TRBV12-3 or TRBV12-4 and TRBJ1-6, with 7 nucleotides matching TRBD1. V dropped 3 bases and J dropped 9; count of bases not matched to a gene: 2. CDR3 length: 13 amino acids. CDR3 protein: CASSFDRVSPLHF. CDR3 in DNA: TGTGCCAGCAGTTTTGACAGGGTTTCACCCCTCCACTTT.

This clonotype was found many times. Here the CDR3 reads CASSLARTGNYGYTF. In nucleotides, the CDR3 is TGTGCCAGCAGCTTGGCGCGGACAGGGAACTATGGCTACACCTTC. The rearrangement uses TRBV5-5 and TRBJ1-2; 8 positions agree with TRBD1. The J segment lost 2 bases and the V segment lost 0 bases, leaving 3 bases of the junction unmatched. The CDR3 is 15 amino acids. Germline V CDR1 and CDR2: SGHKS, YYEKEE (reference sequence).

This clonotype was detected ten times or more. The rearrangement joins TRBV20-1 to TRBJ2-1; no clear D. V shed 2 bases and J shed 3 bases, with 17 bases lying between them. This CDR3 has 16 amino acids. The germline CDR1 and CDR2 sequences are DFQATT and SNEGSKA (reference sequence). The CDR3 DNA is TGCAGTGCTAGAAACGGTATTCACCGGTTCTACAATGAGCAGTTCTTC. Its translation: CSARNGIHRFYNEQFF.

This clonotype occurred a few times. V and J are TRBV7-9 and TRBJ2-7, with D perhaps matching TRBD1 (6 bases). Trimming left V 6 bases short and J 1 base short, with 10 bases between. The CDR3 sequence is 13 residues long. Germline V gives CDR1 SEHNR, CDR2 FQNEAQ (reference sequence). The DNA for the CDR3 is TGTGCCAGCAGGGAGACAGGATCCTACGAGCAGTACTTC. It codes for CASRETGSYEQYF.

The table lists this clonotype with a few counts. This chain joins TRBV4-3 and TRBJ2-3, with D hard to call. Germline V gene lookup returns CDR1 LGHNA and CDR2 YSLEER. Trimming took off 0 bases at V and 2 bases at J, with 12 bases between the two ends. The length of the CDR3 is 16 residues. The CDR3: CASSQDFEENTDTQYF. DNA for the CDR3: TGCGCCAGCAGCCAAGATTTTGAAGAGAACACAGATACGCAGTATTTT.

This clonotype was recorded many times. This sequence joins TRBV5-1 and TRBJ2-7; TRBD2 agrees at 9 bases. The germline gives CDR1 SGHRS, CDR2 YFSETQ. With V trimmed by 5 bases and J by 2 bases, 8 bases remained unmatched. The CDR3 consists of 15 residues. CDR3 protein: CASRSGLARTYEQYF. The CDR3 coding sequence is TGCGCCAGCAGATCGGGACTAGCCAGAACCTACGAGCAGTACTTC.

The sample holds many counts of this clonotype. The chain recombines TRBV6-1 with TRBJ1-5; possible D gene TRBD1, 6 bases. V lost 3 bases to trimming and J lost 5 bases, with 8 bases between them. The CDR3 is made up of 13 amino acids. Looked up from germline, CDR1 is MNHNS and CDR2 is SASEGT. CDR3: CASSENRDQPQHF. CDR3 bases: TGTGCCAGCAGTGAGAACAGGGATCAGCCCCAGCATTTT.

This clonotype was found many times. V is TRBV29-1 and J is TRBJ1-1; the D is unclear. Trimming shortened V by 1 base and J by 5 bases, and 17 bases separated the two germline ends. The CDR3 length is 15 residues. Germline V gene data show CDR1 as SQVTM and CDR2 as ANQGSEA. CDR3 sequence: CSVEARQAPRTEAFF. The DNA of the CDR3 is TGCAGCGTTGAAGCCCGTCAGGCGCCAAGAACTGAAGCTTTCTTT.

This clonotype was detected many times. This sequence joins TRBV10-3 and TRBJ1-1, with D possibly being TRBD1 (6 bases). The CDR3 totals 11 residues. Germline V gene sequence: CDR1 ENHRY, CDR2 SYGVKD. The CDR3: CAASRGTEAFF. Here the CDR3 DNA reads TGTGCTGCCAGCAGGGGTACTGAAGCTTTCTTT.

This clonotype was detected ten times or more. V usage is TRBV20-1 and J usage is TRBJ2-3; 9 positions agree with TRBD2. J lost 0 bases, V lost 1 base, and 5 bases had no gene match. Germline V CDR1 and CDR2: DFQATT, SNEGSKA (reference sequence). CDR3 length: 16 residues. The CDR3 reads CSARGLAGISTDTQYF. The CDR3 nucleotides are TGCAGTGCTAGAGGCCTAGCGGGGATCAGCACAGATACGCAGTATTTT.

Many counts were recorded for this clonotype. This chain joins TRBV20-1 and TRBJ2-7; TRBD1 aligns across 9 bases. The germline gives CDR1 DFQATT, CDR2 SNEGSKA (reference sequence). The CDR3 is made up of 14 amino acids. Trimming cost V 6 bases and J 4 bases; bases outside gene matches: 10. The CDR3 region has the DNA TGCAGTGCCGCAACCGGGACAGGGCATTACGAGCAGTACTTC. It is translated as CSAATGTGHYEQYF.

This clonotype was counted ten times or more. The chain links TRBV29-1 to TRBJ2-7; 11 bases fit TRBD1. CDR3 length: 14 residues. V lost 3 bases, J lost 3 bases, and 4 bases stayed unmatched. Germline V gives CDR1 SQVTM, CDR2 ANQGSEA. The CDR3 coding sequence is TGCAGCGTTGACGCCGGGACAGGGGGCTACGAGCAGTACTTC. Translated: CSVDAGTGGYEQYF.

There are many counts of this clonotype. V usage is TRBV29-1 and J usage is TRBJ1-1, with D hard to call. Germline CDR1 reads SQVTM; CDR2 reads ANQGSEA. The CDR3 sequence is 14 residues long. Trimming took off 6 bases at V and 2 bases at J, with 16 bases between the two ends. CDR3 nucleotide sequence: TGCAGCGTCCGATCGGACTCCCGAAACACTGAAGCTTTCTTT. It specifies CSVRSDSRNTEAFF.

J is TRBJ2-1 and V is TRBV7-2; unclear D gene. The CDR3 length is 16 residues. Trimming took 5 bases from V and 0 from J, leaving 14 bases between them. Germline CDR1 is SGHTA and CDR2 is FQGNSA. The CDR3 sequence: CASSRQAASSYNEQFF. CDR3 DNA sequence: TGTGCCAGCAGCCGCCAGGCGGCGAGCTCCTACAATGAGCAGTTCTTC. The variable domain in full, completed from reference TRBV7-2 and TRBJ2-1, reads GAGVSQSPSNKVTEKGKDVELRCDPISGHTALYWYRQSLGQGLEFLIYFQGNSAPDKSGLPSDRFSAERTGGSVSTLTIQRTQQEDSAVYLCASSRQAASSYNEQFFGPGTRLTVL.

The V gene is TRBV20-1, the J gene TRBJ2-3; D unresolved. Trimming stripped 6 bases from V and 6 bases from J, with 16 bases between. In germline, CDR1 is DFQATT, CDR2 SNEGSKA (reference sequence). CDR3 length: 13 residues. DNA of the CDR3: TGCAGTGCCCCTATACAACTCAGGGATACGCAGTATTTT. Its protein is CSAPIQLRDTQYF.

This clonotype was observed many times. The chain combines TRBV20-1 with TRBJ2-7; D gene ambiguous. The V end lost 1 base, the J end lost 6 bases, and 13 bases lay between the germline ends. The CDR3 consists of 13 residues. Germline V gene lookup returns CDR1 DFQATT and CDR2 SNEGSKA (reference sequence). The CDR3 nucleotides read TGCAGTGCTAGAGGTGCTTTACCGGGCGAGCAGTACTTC. It is translated as CSARGALPGEQYF.

This clonotype was picked up many times. The chain's CDR3 is CASSRDIYTDTQYF. The DNA for the CDR3 is TGTGCCAGCAGCCGTGACATCTACACAGATACGCAGTATTTT. The rearrangement uses TRBV7-2 and TRBJ2-3; D not resolved. The CDR3 has 14 amino acids. The germline gives CDR1 SGHTA, CDR2 FQGNSA. V was trimmed by 5 bases and J by 2 bases, leaving 11 bases between them.

The chain uses TRBV6-1 and TRBJ1-1; D is perhaps TRBD1 (6 bases). Trimming took 6 bases from V and 9 from J, leaving 17 bases between them. CDR3 size: 13 residues. Per the germline V gene, CDR1 is MNHNS and CDR2 is SASEGT. CDR3 coding DNA: TGTGCCAGCAGGACAGGAAAGCCCCTTAAAGCTTTCTTT. This gives the protein CASRTGKPLKAFF.

This clonotype was counted at least ten times. The chain joins TRBV10-3 to TRBJ2-5; tentatively, D is TRBD1 (5 bases). The germline V gene has CDR1 ENHRY and CDR2 SYGVKD. The CDR3 sequence is 14 residues long. V lost 2 bases and J 5 bases, leaving 12 bases between the germline ends. The CDR3 loop is CAISEGWQGETQYF. The CDR3 DNA follows: TGTGCCATCAGTGAGGGGTGGCAGGGTGAGACCCAGTACTTC.

This clonotype came up many times. The chain links TRBV9 to TRBJ2-7, with a possible D match to TRBD2 (6 bases). Germline assignment: CDR1 SGDLS and CDR2 YYNGEE. Trimming shortened V by 4 bases and J by 0 bases, and 11 bases separated the two germline ends. The CDR3 has 14 amino acids. The CDR3 sequence: CASSRGGVSYEQYF. In nucleotides, the CDR3 is TGTGCCAGCAGCCGAGGAGGGGTCTCCTACGAGCAGTACTTC.

This clonotype has ten or more counts. An end of the junction differs from the germline gene, which may be a read error. This chain links TRBV29-1 with TRBJ2-6; the D is unclear. CDR1 is SQVTM and CDR2 is ANQGSEA in the germline V gene. The CDR3 consists of 16 residues. The CDR3, as DNA: TGCAGCGTTGATACGGCGGACCCGGTTGGGACCAACGTCCTGACTTTC. It is translated as CSVDTADPVGTNVLTF.

The table lists this clonotype with many counts. The chain combines TRBV7-2 with TRBJ1-2; D is uncertain. The CDR3 extends over 14 amino acids. CDR1 and CDR2 from the germline V gene are SGHTA and FQGNSA. Trimming cost V 1 base and J 4 bases, with 10 bases left between them. The CDR3 is CASSLVEGSYGYTF. Here the CDR3 DNA reads TGTGCCAGCAGCTTAGTGGAGGGTTCCTATGGCTACACCTTC.

This clonotype was seen at least ten times. This chain joins TRBV9 and TRBJ2-3, with TRBD2 matching over 10 bases. CDR1 and CDR2 (germline): SGDLS, YYNGEE. The CDR3 length is 15 residues. V lost 1 base and J lost 4; bases outside the gene matches: 3. CDR3 protein: CASSVTSGTPDTQYF. In DNA, the CDR3 is TGTGCCAGCAGCGTAACTAGCGGGACCCCAGATACGCAGTATTTT.

This clonotype occurred many times. The chain links TRBV5-1 to TRBJ2-2; 7 bases agree with TRBD1. Germline loops: CDR1 SGHRS, CDR2 YFSETQ. The ends lost 0 bases at V and 5 bases at J; junction bases unmatched: 13. CDR3 length equals 18 residues. In nucleotides, the CDR3 is TGCGCCAGCAGCTTGGTCGGATCAGACAGGGATGTAACCGGGGAGCTGTTTTTT. It specifies CASSLVGSDRDVTGELFF.

There are many counts of this clonotype. The chain combines TRBV7-6 with TRBJ2-7, with D perhaps TRBD1 or TRBD2 (5 bases each). Per the germline V gene, CDR1 is SGHVS and CDR2 is FNYEAQ. V was clipped by 6 bases and J by 0 bases, with 12 bases between them. This CDR3 has 14 residues. CDR3 in amino acids: CASSTRDGSYEQYF. DNA for the CDR3: TGTGCCAGCAGTACCCGGGACGGCTCCTACGAGCAGTACTTC.

This clonotype was counted ten times or more. The chain recombines TRBV5-1 with TRBJ2-7; D is unresolved. V shed 1 base and J shed 5 bases, with 7 bases lying between them. CDR1 is SGHRS and CDR2 is YFSETQ in the germline V gene. The CDR3 is 12 residues long. Here the CDR3 DNA reads TGCGCCAGCAGCTTGAGGCCAGACGAGCAGTACTTC. The encoded protein is CASSLRPDEQYF.

This clonotype showed up many times. The V call is TRBV5-6, the J call TRBJ2-2; maybe TRBD1 (5 bases). V lost 5 bases and J lost 4, with 9 bases in between. The CDR3 has 13 amino acids. Germline loops: CDR1 SGHDT, CDR2 YYEEEE. The CDR3 sequence: CASRQGGTGELFF. CDR3 nucleotide sequence: TGTGCCAGCAGGCAGGGTGGCACCGGGGAGCTGTTTTTT.

This clonotype was recorded many times. The chain has TRBV27 and TRBJ1-2; D might be TRBD1 (5 bases). Trimming took 6 bases from V and 5 from J, leaving 19 bases between them. This CDR3 has 15 residues. Germline values: CDR1 MNHEY, CDR2 SMNVEV (reference sequence). The CDR3 nucleotides read TGTGCCAGCAGCCCGAGAGCCACTCGGGGGTATGGCTACACCTTC. Translating it yields CASSPRATRGYGYTF.

This clonotype occurred many times. The DNA for the CDR3 is TGTGCCACCACGGGAGGGGGGAATCAGCCCCAGCATTTT. Residues: CATTGGGNQPQHF. J is TRBJ1-5 and V is TRBV19; TRBD1 is a possible D gene (6 bases). Looked up from germline, CDR1 is LNHDA and CDR2 is SQIVND (reference sequence). The CDR3 loop spans 13 amino acids. V lost 10 bases and J lost 4, with 14 bases in between.